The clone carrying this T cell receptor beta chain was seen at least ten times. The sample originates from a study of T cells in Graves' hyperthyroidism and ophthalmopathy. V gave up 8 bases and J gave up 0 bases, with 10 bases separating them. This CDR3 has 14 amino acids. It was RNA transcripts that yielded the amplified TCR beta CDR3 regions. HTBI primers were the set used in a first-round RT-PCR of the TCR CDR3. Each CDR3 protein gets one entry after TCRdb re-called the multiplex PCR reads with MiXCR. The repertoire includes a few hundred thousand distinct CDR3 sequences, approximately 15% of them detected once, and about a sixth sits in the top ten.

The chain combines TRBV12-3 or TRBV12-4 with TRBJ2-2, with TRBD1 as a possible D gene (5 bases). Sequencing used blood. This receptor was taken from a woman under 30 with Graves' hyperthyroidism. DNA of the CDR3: TGTGCCAGCCGCCAGGGTTCGAACACCGGGGAGCTGTTTTTT. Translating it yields CASRQGSNTGELFF.